This T cell receptor (beta chain) comes out of a study of blood T cell repertoires in COVID-19. Profiled with immunoSEQ multiplex PCR; TCRdb holds only in-frame clones, not every one. The table has 95,000 to 150,000 clones, about four fifths seen once. V shed 0 bases, J shed 6 bases, and the junction held 8 bases outside the gene matches. This CDR3 has 18 residues. Germline lookup yields CDR1 SGHRS and CDR2 YFSETQ. V usage is TRBV5-1 and J usage is TRBJ2-1; TRBD2 agrees at 14 bases. The receptor's source is a woman younger than 45 who had recovered from COVID-19. Specimen: PBMCs or T cells enriched from blood (not recorded which). CDR3 DNA sequence: TGCGCCAGCAGCTTGGAACCGCTGACTAGCGGGAGGGCCAATGAGCAGTTCTTC. Protein product: CASSLEPLTSGRANEQFF.